These T cell receptor beta chains were read from a single sample in a study of follicular helper T cells after annual influenza vaccination. Clones were read by immunoSEQ multiplex PCR, and TCRdb kept only the in-frame ones, dropping some. The sample has 9,500 to 10,000 clones; approximately 83% are singletons. Material: CXCR5- memory CD4+ T cells sorted from blood, obtained 7 days after influenza vaccination. Receptor source: an adult who received the influenza vaccine. Each CDR3 is given with its conserved first and last residue. D genes are given only for firm matches. Rows may omit the clone size; those that give it use once, few, many or a size class.

J,size,V,D,DNA,CDR3
TRBJ2-1,-,TRBV18,TRBD1,TGTGCCAGCAGACCGGGACAGGGGGGAGACAATGAGCAGTTCTTC,CASRPGQGGDNEQFF
TRBJ2-3,-,TRBV7-3,TRBD2,TGTGCCAGCAGCCATCCTCCGGGACTAGCGATCCAGTATTTT,CASSHPPGLAIQYF
TRBJ2-3,-,TRBV18,-,TGTGCCAGCTCACCACCTGGACTCGCGTCCCTTGATACGCAGTATTTT,CASSPPGLASLDTQYF
TRBJ1-2,-,TRBV11-2,-,TGTGCCAGCAGCGGACCGAACATCTATGGCTACACCTTC,CASSGPNIYGYTF
TRBJ1-1,-,TRBV6-5,TRBD1,TGTGCCAGCAGTTACTCGATAATCCAACAGGGGGACGCTTTCTTT,CASSYSIIQQGDAFF
TRBJ2-7,few,TRBV5-1,-,TGCGCCAGCAGCTTGATGGACGGCTACGAGCAGTACTTC,CASSLMDGYEQYF
TRBJ2-5,-,TRBV4-1,TRBD1,TGCGCCAGCAGCCAAGCCCCAGGGGGAACAGAGACCCAGTACTTC,CASSQAPGGTETQYF
TRBJ1-2,-,TRBV7-2,TRBD1,TGTGCCAGCAGCATCACCGGGACAGACGCTAACTATGGCTACACCTTC,CASSITGTDANYGYTF
TRBJ1-1,-,TRBV19,-,TGTGCCAGTACCGCCAGGGTGGCAGGGACCAACACTGAAGCTTTCTTT,CASTARVAGTNTEAFF
TRBJ2-4,-,TRBV27,TRBD1,TGTGCCAGCCGTGGGACAGGGCAAGGCATTCAGTACTTC,CASRGTGQGIQYF
TRBJ2-5,-,TRBV5-1,TRBD1,TGCGCCAGCAGCTTGCAGGGGACAGGATCAGAGACCCAGTACTTC,CASSLQGTGSETQYF
TRBJ1-4,-,TRBV7-8,TRBD1,TGTGCCAGCAGCTTAGCGTATGGGACAGACGCACAAGAAAAACTGTTTTTT,CASSLAYGTDAQEKLFF
TRBJ2-1,-,TRBV7-8,-,TGTGCCAGCAGCCCAGCCGGGACACGGGCTTACAATGAGCAGTTCTTC,CASSPAGTRAYNEQFF
TRBJ1-1,-,TRBV6-4,-,TGTGCCAGCAAAAATCAAGGGGGAAACACTGAAGCTTTCTTT,CASKNQGGNTEAFF
TRBJ1-4,-,TRBV9,-,TGTGCCAGCAGCGCCGGCCCCGCCGGTGAAAAACTGTTTTTT,CASSAGPAGEKLFF